These 28 T cell receptor beta chains were all obtained from the same sample, sequenced in a study of cytomegalovirus exposure and HLA in healthy donors. 13 Jbeta primers and 60 Vbeta primers were used for the PCR. The assay was immunoSEQ multiplex PCR, and TCRdb's table has in-frame clones only and misses some. The table has 85,000 to 110,000 clones, over 70% seen once; the top ten hold roughly 4%. Sequencing was performed on PBMCs. The receptors here all came from a man aged 45-60 years in good health and CMV-seropositive.

This clone was seen a few times. The gene calls are TRBV2 and TRBJ1-5; the match to TRBD1 covers 8 bases. CDR1 is SNHLY and CDR2 is FYNNEI in the germline V gene. Trimming cost V 6 bases and J 6 bases; bases outside gene matches: 7. The CDR3 contains 14 residues. Here the CDR3 DNA reads TGTGCCAGCAGAGTAGGACAGGGCGTTCAGCCCCAGCATTTT. Its protein product is CASRVGQGVQPQHF.

The genes are TRBV19 and TRBJ1-1; D possibly corresponds to TRBD1 (5 bases). Germline CDR1 and CDR2: LNHDA and SQIVND (reference sequence). V gave up 8 bases and J gave up 7 bases, with 11 bases separating them. This CDR3 is built from 11 residues. The CDR3, as DNA: TGTGCCAGTTTCAGGGTAGGTGAAGCTTTCTTT. It specifies CASFRVGEAFF.

This sequence joins TRBV25-1 and TRBJ1-1; unclear D gene. The CDR3 contains 15 residues. Germline loops: CDR1 MGHDK, CDR2 SYGVNS. The V and J ends lost 3 bases and 2 bases respectively, with 13 bases between them. This CDR3 reads CASSDPARANTEAFF. Written as DNA, the CDR3 is TGTGCCAGCAGTGATCCTGCGAGGGCCAACACTGAAGCTTTCTTT.

The V and J genes are TRBV30 and TRBJ2-7; D unclear. The V and J ends lost 3 bases and 4 bases respectively, with 16 bases between them. Per germline, CDR1 GTSNPN and CDR2 SVGIG (reference sequence). The CDR3 consists of 14 residues. The CDR3 here is CAWRAPGIRYEQYF. Here the CDR3 DNA reads TGTGCCTGGAGGGCCCCGGGTATCCGGTACGAGCAGTACTTC.

The V call is TRBV28, the J call TRBJ2-1, with D possibly being TRBD2 (6 bases). CDR3 length equals 12 residues. Trimming pared 5 bases from V and 11 bases from J, leaving 13 bases between. From germline, CDR1 is MDHEN and CDR2 SYDVKM. The CDR3 region has the DNA TGTGCCAGCAGTCCAAATCTAGCGAAGCAGTTCTTC. Encoded protein: CASSPNLAKQFF. Together with reference TRBV28 and TRBJ2-1, the CDR3 gives the full variable domain: DVKVTQSSRYLVKRTGEKVFLECVQDMDHENMFWYRQDPGLGLRLIYFSYDVKMKEKGDIPEGYSVSREKKERFSLILESASTNQTSMYLCASSPNLAKQFFGPGTRLTVL.

The gene calls are TRBV18 and TRBJ1-4, with 9 positions matching TRBD1. The trim removed 3 bases at V and 6 bases at J, leaving 11 bases unmatched. The CDR3 totals 17 residues. The germline V gene encodes CDR1 KGHSH and CDR2 LQKENI. CDR3 loop: CASSPITTGGGDEKLFF. The CDR3 bases are TGTGCCAGCTCACCGATTACGACAGGGGGAGGAGATGAAAAACTGTTTTTT.

The rearrangement links TRBV5-6 to TRBJ2-7; tentative D call: TRBD2 (7 bases). The CDR3 is 15 residues long. V was shortened by 5 bases and J by 5 bases, with 20 bases between the two germline ends. Germline CDR1 is SGHDT and CDR2 is YYEEEE. CDR3 in amino acids: CASRSGGLNRNEQYF. The CDR3 DNA follows: TGTGCCAGCAGGTCGGGGGGCTTAAATCGGAACGAGCAGTACTTC. The full variable domain, completed using reference TRBV5-6 and TRBJ2-7, is DAGVTQSPTHLIKTRGQQVTLRCSPKSGHDTVSWYQQALGQGPQFIFQYYEEEERQRGNFPDRFSGHQFPNYSSELNVNALLLGDSALYLCASRSGGLNRNEQYFGPGTRLTVT.

This rearrangement joins TRBV5-5 to TRBJ2-3; 7 bases agree with TRBD2. This CDR3 is 17 amino acids long. CDR1 and CDR2 from the germline V gene are SGHKS and YYEKEE (reference sequence). The V and J ends lost 6 bases and 1 base, in that order; junction bases with no gene match: 14. CDR3 sequence (DNA): TGTGCCAGCATGAAATGGACGGCGGCGGGAGGCACAGATACGCAGTATTTT. Translating gives CASMKWTAAGGTDTQYF.

V is TRBV7-6 and J is TRBJ2-7; weak D call: TRBD2 (6 bases). V was shortened by 5 bases and J by 2 bases, with 13 bases between the two germline ends. Germline-derived CDR1 and CDR2 are SGHVS and FNYEAQ. The CDR3 runs 14 residues. The CDR3 spells CASSVGLLAYEQYF. DNA for the CDR3: TGTGCCAGCAGCGTGGGACTTTTAGCCTACGAGCAGTACTTC.

The genes are TRBV7-9 and TRBJ2-1, with 9 nucleotides matching TRBD2. With 5 bases clipped from V and 7 bases from J, the junction kept 21 bases outside the gene matches. This CDR3 is 19 amino acids long. Germline V gives CDR1 SEHNR, CDR2 FQNEAQ (reference sequence). CDR3 DNA: TGTGCCAGCAGCCCAACGACTAGCGGTCCCAGATCAAGGAGGAATGAGCAGTTCTTC. It encodes CASSPTTSGPRSRRNEQFF.

The chain carries TRBV19 and TRBJ2-7; 10 bases match TRBD2. The germline V gene encodes CDR1 LNHDA and CDR2 SQIVND (reference sequence). The J segment lost 3 bases and the V segment lost 4 bases, leaving 3 bases of the junction unmatched. The CDR3 covers 14 residues. DNA of the CDR3: TGTGCCAGTAGTAGAGCTAGCGGGAGCTACGAGCAGTACTTC. Encoded protein: CASSRASGSYEQYF.

The chain combines TRBV2 with TRBJ2-5, with D tentatively TRBD2 (6 bases). The end of the DNA fits TRBJ2-7 better, so the J call may be wrong. CDR3 length: 16 amino acids. Germline CDR1 and CDR2: SNHLY and FYNNEI. CDR3 amino acids: CASKSLLGGNSYEQYF. For the CDR3, the DNA is TGTGCCAGCAAATCCCTCCTTGGCGGGAACTCCTACGAGCAGTACTTC.

This clone was detected a few times. DNA of the CDR3: TGTGCCAGCAGTGAAGCACCAGGGCCCCTGACCCAGTACTTC. Amino acid sequence: CASSEAPGPLTQYF. The chain has TRBV2 and TRBJ2-5; TRBD1 might be the D (5 bases). Germline CDR1 SNHLY, CDR2 FYNNEI. The CDR3 sequence is 14 residues long. V lost 0 bases to trimming and J lost 7 bases, with 12 bases between them.

The chain carries TRBV2 and TRBJ2-1, with D perhaps matching TRBD2 (7 bases). This CDR3 contains 13 residues. Trimming left V 7 bases short and J 12 bases short, with 19 bases between. The germline gives CDR1 SNHLY, CDR2 FYNNEI. DNA for the CDR3: TGTGCCAGCACCACTAGCGCACCACAGGGGCAGTTCTTC. This encodes CASTTSAPQGQFF.

The V gene is TRBV27, the J gene TRBJ1-1, with TRBD1 matching over 7 bases. The CDR3 contains 12 residues. The V gene end was trimmed by 8 bases and the J gene end by 7 bases; junction bases not matched to a gene: 7. The germline V gene has CDR1 MNHEY and CDR2 SMNVEV (reference sequence). Here the CDR3 reads CASGNRGLEAFF. The CDR3 nucleotides are TGTGCCAGCGGAAACAGGGGCCTTGAAGCTTTCTTT.

The rearrangement joins TRBV5-1 to TRBJ2-1; 7 nucleotides match TRBD2. CDR1 and CDR2 from the germline V gene are SGHRS and YFSETQ. The CDR3 runs 14 residues. V was clipped by 8 bases and J by 0 bases; unmatched bases: 5. The CDR3 DNA reads as TGCGCCAGTTTCGGGGGGAGCTCCTACAATGAGCAGTTCTTC. Protein product: CASFGGSSYNEQFF.

The rearrangement links TRBV30 to TRBJ2-1; the match to TRBD2 covers 10 bases. Losses at the gene ends were 0 bases for V and 5 bases for J; bases not matched to a gene: 7. The CDR3 consists of 16 residues. Germline values: CDR1 GTSNPN, CDR2 SVGIG (reference sequence). CDR3 amino acids: CAWSVPGLAAHNEQFF. The CDR3 region has the DNA TGTGCCTGGAGTGTACCTGGACTAGCGGCTCACAATGAGCAGTTCTTC.

The chain combines TRBV11-2 with TRBJ2-3; possible D gene TRBD2, 6 bases. The CDR3 extends over 15 amino acids. Germline assignment: CDR1 SGHAT and CDR2 FQNNGV. The ends were cut back, 2 bases at V and 5 bases at J, with 14 bases in the middle. CDR3 loop: CASSLRGTSIDTQYF. For the CDR3, the DNA is TGTGCCAGCAGCTTACGCGGGACCTCGATAGATACGCAGTATTTT. Filled out from reference TRBV11-2 and TRBJ2-3, the complete variable domain reads EAGVAQSPRYKIIEKRQSVAFWCNPISGHATLYWYQQILGQGPKLLIQFQNNGVVDDSQLPKDRFSAERLKGVDSTLKIQPAKLEDSAVYLCASSLRGTSIDTQYFGPGTRLTVL.

V and J are TRBV7-9 and TRBJ2-7, with TRBD1 matching over 9 bases. Germline CDR1 is SEHNR and CDR2 is FQNEAQ (reference sequence). The CDR3 contains 15 residues. The V segment lost 5 bases and the J segment 3 bases; nucleotides outside the gene matches: 8. The CDR3 DNA follows: TGTGCCAGCAGCAGGGGACAGGGAGTCTTCTACGAGCAGTACTTC. It is translated as CASSRGQGVFYEQYF.

The chain carries TRBV9 and TRBJ2-7; perhaps TRBD1 as D (5 bases). Germline lookup yields CDR1 SGDLS and CDR2 YYNGEE. CDR3 length: 13 amino acids. Between the trimmed V and J ends, which lost 0 bases and 6 bases, there was a span of 10 bases. CDR3 DNA: TGTGCCAGCAGCGTAGTGGGAAGGGGCGAGCAGTACTTC. This gives the protein CASSVVGRGEQYF.

The rearrangement uses TRBV7-2 and TRBJ2-1; the match to TRBD2 covers 10 bases. The CDR3 extends over 15 amino acids. Germline-derived CDR1 and CDR2 are SGHTA and FQGNSA. The J segment lost 7 bases and the V segment lost 3 bases, leaving 6 bases of the junction unmatched. The CDR3 DNA is TGTGCCAGCAGCTTTAGCCCAGCGGGAGGGAATGAGCAGTTCTTC. Its protein is CASSFSPAGGNEQFF. The full variable domain, rest sourced from reference TRBV7-2 and TRBJ2-1, is GAGVSQSPSNKVTEKGKDVELRCDPISGHTALYWYRQSLGQGLEFLIYFQGNSAPDKSGLPSDRFSAERTGGSVSTLTIQRTQQEDSAVYLCASSFSPAGGNEQFFGPGTRLTVL.

This clone was detected once. This rearrangement joins TRBV19 to TRBJ2-3; no definite D call. The V and J ends lost 5 bases and 0 bases respectively, with 6 bases between them. CDR3 length equals 13 residues. Germline V CDR1 and CDR2: LNHDA, SQIVND (reference sequence). CDR3 sequence reads: CASSSLSTDTQYF. DNA of the CDR3: TGTGCCAGTAGTTCCCTGAGCACAGATACGCAGTATTTT.

The V and J genes are TRBV27 and TRBJ1-5, with no clear D. The CDR3 is 14 amino acids. V lost 1 base and J 4 bases, leaving 8 bases between the germline ends. CDR1 is MNHEY and CDR2 is SMNVEV in the germline V gene (reference sequence). The CDR3 nucleotides read TGTGCCAGCAGTTTATTGGCAGAAAATCAGCCCCAGCATTTT. It yields the protein CASSLLAENQPQHF.

This chain joins TRBV7-9 and TRBJ2-3, with 8 bases that match TRBD2. Germline V gene data show CDR1 as SEHNR and CDR2 as FQNEAQ (reference sequence). The CDR3 has 16 residues. V was pared by 8 bases and J by 3 bases, with 13 bases of the junction left unmatched. CDR3 bases: TGTGCCAGCGGGGGGGGGAGCGGGAGAGGGACAGATACGCAGTATTTT. Translated, it gives CASGGGSGRGTDTQYF.

In this sample, this clone turned up once. V gene TRBV7-6 combines with J gene TRBJ2-7; the match to TRBD2 covers 10 bases. The CDR3 length is 15 residues. Germline values: CDR1 SGHVS, CDR2 FNYEAQ. The ends lost 8 bases at V and 6 bases at J; junction bases unmatched: 13. Here the CDR3 DNA reads TGTGCCAGCCAACCCGGGACTAGCGTTTTATCCGAGCAGTACTTC. It is translated as CASQPGTSVLSEQYF.

This chain connects TRBV5-4 to TRBJ1-1; the D gene is possibly TRBD1 (6 bases). This CDR3 contains 15 residues. V lost 0 bases to trimming and J lost 1 base, with 10 bases between them. Germline CDR1 reads SGHNT; CDR2 reads YYREEE (reference sequence). CDR3 loop: CASSLGPGQNTEAFF. In nucleotides, the CDR3 is TGTGCCAGCAGCTTGGGTCCGGGACAGAACACTGAAGCTTTCTTT.

V is TRBV7-2 and J is TRBJ2-5; 9 nucleotides align to TRBD2. V trimming: 11 bases; J trimming: 5 bases; junction bases outside the gene matches: 15. The germline CDR1 and CDR2 sequences are SGHTA and FQGNSA. CDR3 length: 15 residues. The DNA of the CDR3 is TGTGCCGCCCCCCGGACTAGCGAAGGGGGGGAGACCCAGTACTTC. Amino acid sequence: CAAPRTSEGGETQYF.

CDR3 loop: CASSVGGLNYGYTF. In DNA, the CDR3 is TGTGCCAGCAGCGTAGGGGGACTCAACTATGGCTACACCTTC. V usage is TRBV9 and J usage is TRBJ1-2; tentative D call: TRBD1 (5 bases). From germline, CDR1 is SGDLS and CDR2 YYNGEE. V lost 0 bases to trimming and J lost 2 bases, with 8 bases between them. The CDR3 sequence is 14 residues long.